Shown below are 5 T cell receptor beta chains from a single sample sequenced in a study of cytomegalovirus exposure and HLA in healthy donors. The PCR employed 60 Vbeta primers together with 13 Jbeta primers. Measured with immunoSEQ multiplex PCR; TCRdb has only the in-frame clones, and not every one. This table has some 150,000 clones, 85% appearing once. Material for sequencing was PBMCs. These receptor sequences come from a woman aged 18-29 years in good health and CMV-seronegative.

This chain links TRBV11-2 with TRBJ1-1; D gene uncertain. The CDR3 length is 13 residues. Germline V gives CDR1 SGHAT, CDR2 FQNNGV. V lost 4 bases and J lost 0, with 6 bases in between. The CDR3 spells CASSSEVNTEAFF. The CDR3 region has the DNA TGTGCCAGCAGCTCGGAGGTGAACACTGAAGCTTTCTTT.

The sample holds one count of this clone. The chain is built from TRBV6-5 and TRBJ2-7; the match to TRBD2 covers 10 bases. Trimming at V came to 0 bases and at J to 4 bases, leaving 3 bases not matched to a gene. From germline, CDR1 is MNHEY and CDR2 SVGAGI. The CDR3 has 15 amino acids. CDR3 nucleotide sequence: TGTGCCAGCAGTTACTCGGCTAGCGGGGGTTACGAGCAGTACTTC. It yields the protein CASSYSASGGYEQYF.

The rearrangement links TRBV6-5 to TRBJ2-5, with TRBD2 as a possible D gene (6 bases). CDR3 length: 14 residues. Germline V gene lookup returns CDR1 MNHEY and CDR2 SVGAGI. Trimming cost V 6 bases and J 5 bases, with 16 bases left between them. For the CDR3, the DNA is TGTGCCAGCAGAGGCGGGGCCCTAGGGGAGACCCAGTACTTC. It is translated as CASRGGALGETQYF.

The chain recombines TRBV5-1 with TRBJ2-3, with 9 bases matching TRBD2. CDR1 is SGHRS and CDR2 is YFSETQ in the germline V gene. V was pared by 0 bases and J by 4 bases, with 9 bases of the junction left unmatched. The CDR3 totals 17 residues. The CDR3 loop is CASSLDGGRAGADTQYF. The CDR3, as DNA: TGCGCCAGCAGCTTGGATGGCGGGAGGGCCGGGGCAGATACGCAGTATTTT.

The rearrangement joins TRBV2 to TRBJ2-1, with D possibly TRBD2 on 6 matching bases. The CDR3 is 15 amino acids. The V gene lost 1 base and the J gene lost 0 bases, with 7 bases spanning the gap. Germline V gives CDR1 SNHLY, CDR2 FYNNEI. The CDR3 coding sequence is TGTGCCAGCAGTGAAGACGGGGGCTCCTACAATGAGCAGTTCTTC. Residues: CASSEDGGSYNEQFF.